The 14 T cell receptor beta chains below come from one sample, sequenced in a study of T-cell memory formation after mild COVID-19. TCRdb independently ran MiXCR on the 5' RACE reads; one entry per CDR3 protein. This sample has roughly 89,000 distinct CDR3 sequences, with 13% found just once. The material sequenced was PBMCs or a T cell subset sorted from them (not recorded which). The source of these receptors is an adult woman who had mild COVID-19 (a few samples of this study predate the infection). Cell type and time point are not known.

Only a few counts were recorded for this clonotype. This chain joins TRBV6-5 and TRBJ2-1; TRBD2 matches at 7 bases. V lost 2 bases, J lost 7 bases, and 8 bases stayed unmatched. The germline V gene encodes CDR1 MNHEY and CDR2 SVGAGI. The CDR3 loop spans 15 amino acids. CDR3 amino acids: CASSYLGGLVNEQFF. The CDR3 DNA is TGTGCCAGCAGTTACCTGGGGGGGTTAGTTAATGAGCAGTTCTTC.

Many counts were recorded for this clonotype. The chain employs TRBV7-6 and TRBJ2-2, with a possible D match to TRBD2 (6 bases). V was trimmed by 4 bases and J by 2 bases, leaving 8 bases between them. In germline, CDR1 is SGHVS, CDR2 FNYEAQ. The CDR3 totals 14 residues. The CDR3 loop reads CASSSGLNTGELFF. CDR3 DNA sequence: TGTGCCAGCAGCTCAGGACTAAACACCGGGGAGCTGTTTTTT.

The chain uses TRBV30 and TRBJ1-1; no firm D call. The CDR3 has 13 residues. V lost 0 bases and J lost 5, with 10 bases in between. CDR1 GTSNPN and CDR2 SVGIG come from the germline V gene (reference sequence). CDR3 protein: CAWSVGSRTEAFF. Here the CDR3 DNA reads TGTGCCTGGAGTGTCGGATCACGGACTGAAGCTTTCTTT.

CDR3 sequence (DNA): TGTGCCAGCAGTGATTTCACTATGGGGCCCTACGAGCAGTACTTC. It is translated as CASSDFTMGPYEQYF. This chain connects TRBV2 to TRBJ2-7, with D possibly TRBD1 on 5 matching bases. Trimming removed 3 bases at V and 2 bases at J, with 14 bases between. The CDR3 consists of 15 residues. Germline lookup yields CDR1 SNHLY and CDR2 FYNNEI.

The V gene is TRBV7-3, the J gene TRBJ2-3, with TRBD1 as a possible D gene (6 bases). The V gene's germline CDR1 is SGHTA and CDR2 FQGTGA. The V gene lost 5 bases and the J gene lost 0 bases, with 12 bases spanning the gap. CDR3 length: 15 amino acids. The CDR3 region is CASSVGQKSTDTQYF. For the CDR3, the DNA is TGTGCCAGCAGCGTAGGACAGAAAAGCACAGATACGCAGTATTTT.

This clonotype was counted only a few times. The rearrangement uses TRBV9 and TRBJ2-7; no clear D gene. Trimming took off 3 bases at V and 0 bases at J, with 10 bases between the two ends. Germline V gene lookup returns CDR1 SGDLS and CDR2 YYNGEE. The CDR3 totals 14 residues. The DNA of the CDR3 is TGTGCCAGCAGCGAGGCCTCCAGCTCCTACGAGCAGTACTTC. This sequence encodes CASSEASSSYEQYF. The full variable domain, with the rest looked up from reference TRBV9 and TRBJ2-7, is DSGVTQTPKHLITATGQRVTLRCSPRSGDLSVYWYQQSLDQGLQFLIQYYNGEERAKGNILERFSAQQFPDLHSELNLSSLELGDSALYFCASSEASSSYEQYFGPGTRLTVT.

The chain recombines TRBV6-6 with TRBJ2-7; TRBD1 is a possible D gene (6 bases). V gave up 8 bases and J gave up 0 bases, with 14 bases separating them. CDR1 and CDR2 from the germline V gene are MNHNY and SVGAGI (reference sequence). This CDR3 has 14 amino acids. The CDR3 DNA reads as TGTGCCAGCGCGGACAGCCAAGTCTCCTACGAGCAGTACTTC. It yields the protein CASADSQVSYEQYF.

The rearrangement joins TRBV29-1 to TRBJ2-1; perhaps TRBD2 as D (6 bases). Germline CDR1 SQVTM, CDR2 ANQGSEA. Trimming pared 6 bases from V and 0 bases from J, leaving 12 bases between. The CDR3 loop spans 14 amino acids. This CDR3 is CSVVPRDSYNEQFF. The CDR3 region has the DNA TGCAGCGTCGTCCCGCGGGACTCCTACAATGAGCAGTTCTTC.

In this sample, this clonotype turned up a few times. V and J are TRBV6-2 or TRBV6-3 and TRBJ2-1; 8 positions agree with TRBD2. CDR3 length: 19 residues. V dropped 2 bases and J dropped 3; count of bases not matched to a gene: 15. Germline values: CDR1 MNHEY, CDR2 SVGEGT. CDR3 in DNA: TGTGCCAGCAGTTACCCCCTCCAGGGTACGGGAGGGATCTACAATGAGCAGTTCTTC. It encodes CASSYPLQGTGGIYNEQFF.

There are a few counts of this clonotype. The CDR3 sequence is CASSQDAHGTSGGALSDTQYF. The CDR3 nucleotides read TGTGCCAGCAGCCAAGATGCCCACGGGACTAGCGGGGGCGCTTTGTCAGATACGCAGTATTTT. The chain is built from TRBV3-1 and TRBJ2-3; 14 bases map to TRBD2. Germline lookup yields CDR1 LGHDT and CDR2 YNNKEL (reference sequence). The V segment lost 0 bases and the J segment 4 bases; nucleotides outside the gene matches: 15. The CDR3 extends over 21 amino acids.

V and J are TRBV7-9 and TRBJ2-7; D is ambiguous. CDR1 and CDR2 from the germline V gene are SEHNR and FQNEAQ (reference sequence). This CDR3 is built from 16 residues. V was pared by 5 bases and J by 6 bases, with 23 bases between. The CDR3 DNA is TGTGCCAGCAGCCCAGTCACGCTTCTCGGACCCCCCGAGCAGTACTTC. Translating gives CASSPVTLLGPPEQYF.

This clonotype was detected a few times. The V call is TRBV12-3 or TRBV12-4, the J call TRBJ2-7; 8 bases fit TRBD1. The CDR3 is 14 residues long. Trimming cost V 4 bases and J 2 bases; bases outside gene matches: 4. CDR3 bases: TGTGCCAGCAGTTGGACAGGGTTTCCCTACGAGCAGTACTTC. It specifies CASSWTGFPYEQYF.

V is TRBV29-1 and J is TRBJ1-4; D ambiguous. Germline V CDR1 and CDR2: SQVTM, ANQGSEA. V lost 2 bases, J lost 3 bases, and 7 bases lay in between. CDR3 length: 13 amino acids. CDR3 amino acids: CSVEYRPNEKLFF. Written as DNA, the CDR3 is TGCAGCGTTGAATATAGGCCTAATGAAAAACTGTTTTTT.

This clonotype was recorded at least ten times. V gene TRBV18 combines with J gene TRBJ2-7, with D perhaps matching TRBD2 (6 bases). This CDR3 region has 15 residues. The V and J ends lost 2 bases and 3 bases respectively, with 14 bases between them. Germline V gives CDR1 KGHSH, CDR2 LQKENI. The CDR3 nucleotides are TGTGCCAGCTCACCATCCCGGGAGTCCTTCTACGAGCAGTACTTC. Its translation: CASSPSRESFYEQYF.